The rows below give T cell receptor beta chains drawn from one sample of a study of CD8 T cells in ankylosing spondylitis. TCRdb independently ran MiXCR on the 5' RACE reads; one entry per CDR3 protein. The sample consists of 250,000 or so distinct CDR3 sequences, roughly a quarter of them appearing once. The sequenced sample consisted of blood, either unsorted or a sorted T cell fraction (not recorded which). The receptor set was obtained from a male donor with ankylosing spondylitis or in good health (not recorded which). Each CDR3 is given with its conserved first and last residue. A D gene is named only where the DNA matches it firmly. The size of a clone is reported for some rows only, either as once, few or many, or as a class for expanded clones.

J gene: TRBJ2-7
D gene: TRBD1
clone size: few
V gene: TRBV10-3
CDR3 DNA: TGTGCCATCAGAAGCGGGACGACAGGGGGCTCCTACGAGCAGTACTTC
CDR3 protein: CAIRSGTTGGSYEQYF

J gene: TRBJ2-5
D gene: NA
clone size: NA
V gene: TRBV6-1
CDR3 DNA: TGTGCCAGCAGTGTGGCGGGACTGTACCAAGAGACCCAGTACTTC
CDR3 protein: CASSVAGLYQETQYF

J gene: TRBJ2-5
D gene: TRBD2
clone size: NA
V gene: TRBV24-1
CDR3 DNA: TGTGCCACCAGTGCCCGTATCTTAGCGGGGTTCGGGGAGACCCAGTACTTC
CDR3 protein: CATSARILAGFGETQYF

J gene: TRBJ1-2
D gene: NA
clone size: NA
V gene: TRBV6-1
CDR3 DNA: TGTGCCAGCAGCCCCCGAGGGGAAGGTGGCTATGGCTACACCTTC
CDR3 protein: CASSPRGEGGYGYTF

J gene: TRBJ1-6
D gene: NA
clone size: few
V gene: TRBV10-3
CDR3 DNA: TGTGCCACCAGAGACGGATATAATTCACCCCTCCACTTT
CDR3 protein: CATRDGYNSPLHF

J gene: TRBJ1-4
D gene: NA
clone size: few
V gene: TRBV29-1
CDR3 DNA: TGCAGCGTTGCGACAGGACAAAATGAAAAACTGTTTTTT
CDR3 protein: CSVATGQNEKLFF

J gene: TRBJ2-1
D gene: TRBD1
clone size: many
V gene: TRBV20-1
CDR3 DNA: TGCAGTGCTAGAGATTTTCGACAGGGTTACGATGAGCAGTTCTTC
CDR3 protein: CSARDFRQGYDEQFF

J gene: TRBJ1-5
D gene: TRBD1
clone size: many
V gene: TRBV12-3/TRBV12-4
CDR3 DNA: TGTGCCAGCACCACCGGGACAGTAGGGGATAGGCCCCAGCATTTT
CDR3 protein: CASTTGTVGDRPQHF

J gene: TRBJ2-2
D gene: TRBD2
clone size: many
V gene: TRBV2
CDR3 DNA: TGTGCCAGCACCGCGGGGGGCGCAGGCACCGGGGAGCTGTTTTTT
CDR3 protein: CASTAGGAGTGELFF

J gene: TRBJ2-7
D gene: TRBD1
clone size: NA
V gene: TRBV20-1
CDR3 DNA: TGCAGTGCTGATAAAGGGACAGGCAAGTCATCCGAGCAGTACTTC
CDR3 protein: CSADKGTGKSSEQYF

J gene: TRBJ2-3
D gene: NA
clone size: NA
V gene: TRBV6-1
CDR3 DNA: TGTGCCAGCACCAAGGACTACACAGATACGCAGTATTTT
CDR3 protein: CASTKDYTDTQYF

J gene: TRBJ1-2
D gene: TRBD1
clone size: many
V gene: TRBV29-1
CDR3 DNA: TGCAGCGCCGGGACAGTTAACTATGGCTACACCTTC
CDR3 protein: CSAGTVNYGYTF

J gene: TRBJ2-6
D gene: NA
clone size: NA
V gene: TRBV29-1
CDR3 DNA: TGCAGCACGTCTTCTGGGGCCAACGTCCTGACTTTC
CDR3 protein: CSTSSGANVLTF

J gene: TRBJ2-1
D gene: NA
clone size: NA
V gene: TRBV6-5
CDR3 DNA: TGTGCCAGCAGTTACTCTGGGGGGCAGAATGAGCAGTTCTTC
CDR3 protein: CASSYSGGQNEQFF

J gene: TRBJ1-6
D gene: NA
clone size: many
V gene: TRBV20-1
CDR3 DNA: TGCAGTGCTAGAGATCAGGGCAGGAATTCACCCCTCCACTTT
CDR3 protein: CSARDQGRNSPLHF

J gene: TRBJ2-2
D gene: TRBD1
clone size: many
V gene: TRBV6-1
CDR3 DNA: TGTGCCAGCAGGCCCCTAGGACAGGCGAACACCGGGGAGCTGTTTTTT
CDR3 protein: CASRPLGQANTGELFF

J gene: TRBJ2-7
D gene: NA
clone size: NA
V gene: TRBV20-1
CDR3 DNA: TGCAGTGCGCTAGAGTGGGCCAGCTCCTACGAGCAGTACTTC
CDR3 protein: CSALEWASSYEQYF

J gene: TRBJ2-5
D gene: TRBD1
clone size: NA
V gene: TRBV20-1
CDR3 DNA: TGCAGTGCTAGCAGACAGGGAAGACAAGAGACCCAGTACTTC
CDR3 protein: CSASRQGRQETQYF

J gene: TRBJ2-1
D gene: TRBD2
clone size: NA
V gene: TRBV11-2
CDR3 DNA: TGTGCCAGCAGCCGACTAGCGGGGGGGCGCGGTGAGCAGTTCTTC
CDR3 protein: CASSRLAGGRGEQFF

J gene: TRBJ1-3
D gene: NA
clone size: many
V gene: TRBV28
CDR3 DNA: TGTGCCAGCAGCTCCTGGGGGGGGCATCGGGAAAACACCATATATTTT
CDR3 protein: CASSSWGGHRENTIYF

J gene: TRBJ2-5
D gene: NA
clone size: many
V gene: TRBV20-1
CDR3 DNA: TGCAGTGCTACCTCCGGGGTGTACCAAGAGACCCAGTACTTC
CDR3 protein: CSATSGVYQETQYF

J gene: TRBJ2-1
D gene: TRBD2
clone size: many
V gene: TRBV18
CDR3 DNA: TGTGCCAGCTCACCAGGACTAGCGGGGGGTGAGCAGTTCTTC
CDR3 protein: CASSPGLAGGEQFF

J gene: TRBJ2-7
D gene: TRBD1
clone size: once
V gene: TRBV3-1
CDR3 DNA: TGTGCCAGCAGCCGCCAGACAGGGGCCTCCTACGAGCAGTACTTC
CDR3 protein: CASSRQTGASYEQYF

J gene: TRBJ1-6
D gene: NA
clone size: many
V gene: TRBV7-9
CDR3 DNA: TGTGCCAGCAGCAGGGGGGTGGATAATTCACCCCTCCACTTT
CDR3 protein: CASSRGVDNSPLHF

J gene: TRBJ1-6
D gene: NA
clone size: NA
V gene: TRBV12-3/TRBV12-4
CDR3 DNA: TGTGCCAGCGGTTTTAGGGGGAGTCCGGGTCCGGGTTCACCCCTCCACTTT
CDR3 protein: CASGFRGSPGPGSPLHF

J gene: TRBJ1-2
D gene: NA
clone size: many
V gene: TRBV20-1
CDR3 DNA: TGCAGTGCTAGAGATCCCAGAGGGGGAAACTATGGCTACACCTTC
CDR3 protein: CSARDPRGGNYGYTF

J gene: TRBJ1-3
D gene: NA
clone size: NA
V gene: TRBV6-1
CDR3 DNA: TGTGCCAGCAGCAGGGACCCCTCCTCTGGAAACACCATATATTTT
CDR3 protein: CASSRDPSSGNTIYF

J gene: TRBJ2-1
D gene: NA
clone size: many
V gene: TRBV20-1
CDR3 DNA: TGCAGTGCTAGAGATGGTAGGGCGGACAGATACAATGAGCAGTTCTTC
CDR3 protein: CSARDGRADRYNEQFF

J gene: TRBJ1-6
D gene: TRBD1
clone size: many
V gene: TRBV12-5
CDR3 DNA: TGTGCTAGTGGTCTGGCACGGGGACAGGGTAATTCACCCCTCCACTTT
CDR3 protein: CASGLARGQGNSPLHF

J gene: TRBJ1-3
D gene: NA
clone size: many
V gene: TRBV7-2
CDR3 DNA: TGTGCCAGCAGCCCGGCAGGGGAGGACACCATATATTTT
CDR3 protein: CASSPAGEDTIYF

J gene: TRBJ1-6
D gene: NA
clone size: few
V gene: TRBV12-3/TRBV12-4
CDR3 DNA: TGTGCCAGCAGTTTGGGGCGAAATCTTTCACCCCTCCACTTT
CDR3 protein: CASSLGRNLSPLHF

J gene: TRBJ2-5
D gene: NA
clone size: NA
V gene: TRBV20-1
CDR3 DNA: TGCAGTGCTAGAGTCCCACTACTGACCCAAGAGACCCAGTACTTC
CDR3 protein: CSARVPLLTQETQYF

J gene: TRBJ2-1
D gene: NA
clone size: NA
V gene: TRBV12-3/TRBV12-4
CDR3 DNA: TGTGCCAGCAGTTTGGGTAGTCTAGCTGGGCAGTTCTTC
CDR3 protein: CASSLGSLAGQFF

J gene: TRBJ2-1
D gene: NA
clone size: NA
V gene: TRBV2
CDR3 DNA: TGTGCCAGCAGTGCCAGGACCTACAATGAGCAGTTCTTC
CDR3 protein: CASSARTYNEQFF

J gene: TRBJ2-1
D gene: TRBD2
clone size: NA
V gene: TRBV3-1
CDR3 DNA: TGTGCCTGCAGCCAAGGCGGGGGGGTTAGGAATGAGCAGTTCTTC
CDR3 protein: CACSQGGGVRNEQFF

J gene: TRBJ2-1
D gene: TRBD2
clone size: many
V gene: TRBV3-1
CDR3 DNA: TGTGCCAGCAGCCGGCGGGGGGCCAATGAGCAGTTCTTC
CDR3 protein: CASSRRGANEQFF

J gene: TRBJ2-7
D gene: TRBD1
clone size: NA
V gene: TRBV5-1
CDR3 DNA: TGCGCCAGCAGCTCACCCTACCGACAGGGGGTTAGCTCCTACGAGCAGTACTTC
CDR3 protein: CASSSPYRQGVSSYEQYF

J gene: TRBJ1-5
D gene: NA
clone size: many
V gene: TRBV20-1
CDR3 DNA: TGCAGTGCTCAAACGGGGTTTCAGCCCCAGCATTTT
CDR3 protein: CSAQTGFQPQHF